A single sample gave rise to the 19 T cell receptor beta chains below, sequenced in a study of identical twins. In TCRdb, the 5' RACE reads were re-called with MiXCR into one record per CDR3 protein. The sample has 640,000 or so distinct CDR3 sequences, 5.5% to 6.5% seen once. The sequencing input was naive T cells sorted from blood. The source of these receptors is a man younger than 35 in good health.

Many counts were recorded for this clonotype. This chain links TRBV7-2 with TRBJ2-5; 9 nucleotides match TRBD1. The CDR3 runs 15 residues. CDR1 is SGHTA and CDR2 is FQGNSA in the germline V gene. With V trimmed by 5 bases and J by 5 bases, 9 bases remained unmatched. CDR3 coding DNA: TGTGCCAGCAGCCCAGGACAGGGGAGTGCCGAGACCCAGTACTTC. Protein sequence: CASSPGQGSAETQYF.

This clonotype was seen repeatedly, ten times or more. V usage is TRBV15 and J usage is TRBJ2-1; D is possibly TRBD2 (6 bases). The V gene's germline CDR1 is LNHNV and CDR2 YYDKDF (reference sequence). The CDR3 is 15 residues long. V was shortened by 9 bases and J by 8 bases, with 23 bases between the two germline ends. The CDR3 bases are TGTGCCACTTCCCCCGAGCTAGCGAGGGCCGATGAGCAGTTCTTC. The encoded protein is CATSPELARADEQFF.

Ten or more counts support this clonotype. This chain uses TRBV6-2 or TRBV6-3 with TRBJ2-1; tentative D call: TRBD2 (5 bases). Trimming took off 6 bases at V and 12 bases at J, with 15 bases between the two ends. CDR3 length: 12 amino acids. Germline assignment: CDR1 MNHEY and CDR2 SVGEGT. The CDR3 here is CASSSLGGGQFF. CDR3 coding DNA: TGTGCCAGCAGCTCCCTCGGAGGCGGGCAGTTCTTC.

This clonotype has just a few counts. The chain joins TRBV6-5 to TRBJ1-2, with D unresolved. Germline V gene sequence: CDR1 MNHEY, CDR2 SVGAGI. V was clipped by 0 bases and J by 2 bases, with 7 bases between them. This CDR3 has 14 amino acids. The CDR3 nucleotides are TGTGCCAGCAGTTACTCGGCCAGCAACTATGGCTACACCTTC. This gives the protein CASSYSASNYGYTF.

The V gene is TRBV7-9, the J gene TRBJ2-7; D may correspond to TRBD1 or TRBD2 (7 bases each). The CDR3 contains 15 residues. Trimming took 2 bases from V and 1 from J, leaving 12 bases between them. Per germline, CDR1 SEHNR and CDR2 FQNEAQ (reference sequence). CDR3 DNA: TGTGCCAGCAGCTTAATGCAGGGGGGGTCCTACGAGCAGTACTTC. It translates to CASSLMQGGSYEQYF. The full variable domain, completed using reference TRBV7-9 and TRBJ2-7, is DTGVSQNPRHKITKRGQNVTFRCDPISEHNRLYWYRQTLGQGPEFLTYFQNEAQLEKSRLLSDRFSAERPKGSFSTLEIQRTEQGDSAMYLCASSLMQGGSYEQYFGPGTRLTVT.

This clonotype occurred a few times. The gene calls are TRBV7-6 and TRBJ2-1, with D unclear. Trimming took off 5 bases at V and 5 bases at J, with 16 bases between the two ends. Germline V gene lookup returns CDR1 SGHVS and CDR2 FNYEAQ. This CDR3 region has 15 residues. This chain's CDR3 is CASSPAVPHHNEQFF. The CDR3 bases are TGTGCCAGCAGCCCGGCCGTCCCCCACCACAATGAGCAGTTCTTC.

There are a few counts of this clonotype. The rearrangement joins TRBV20-1 to TRBJ2-7; TRBD2 aligns across 11 bases. Germline loops: CDR1 DFQATT, CDR2 SNEGSKA (reference sequence). This CDR3 has 14 amino acids. Trimming removed 4 bases from V and 1 base from J; junction bases left unmatched: 3. The DNA of the CDR3 is TGCAGTGCTAATAGCGGGAGGGTGTCCTACGAGCAGTACTTC. Residues: CSANSGRVSYEQYF.

This clonotype occurred many times. This chain joins TRBV10-3 and TRBJ1-6; 8 nucleotides line up with TRBD1. From germline, CDR1 is ENHRY and CDR2 SYGVKD. The trim removed 6 bases at V and 7 bases at J, leaving 5 bases unmatched. CDR3 length equals 14 residues. CDR3 in DNA: TGTGCCATCAGACCGGGACAGGAGAATTCACCCCTCCACTTT. Residues: CAIRPGQENSPLHF.

As to this clonotype: Mismatch with germline at one junction end may stem from a read error. The genes are TRBV7-6 and TRBJ2-5, with a weak D call TRBD2 (6 bases). Looked up from germline, CDR1 is SGHVS and CDR2 is FNYEAQ. The CDR3 runs 12 residues. DNA of the CDR3: TGTGCCAGCAGCTTAGTACGGGGGACGACGAACTTC. Translating it yields CASSLVRGTTNF. The whole variable domain, remainder taken from reference TRBV7-6 and TRBJ2-5, is GAGVSQSPRYKVTKRGQDVALRCDPISGHVSLYWYRQALGQGPEFLTYFNYEAQQDKSGLPNDRFSAERPEGSISTLTIQRTEQRDSAMYRCASSLVRGTTNFGPGTRLLVL.

Many counts were recorded for this clonotype. V usage is TRBV20-1 and J usage is TRBJ2-3; a weak D match, TRBD2 (6 bases). The germline gives CDR1 DFQATT, CDR2 SNEGSKA (reference sequence). CDR3 length equals 16 residues. The V end was cut by 2 bases, the J end by 3 bases, with 18 bases between. CDR3 sequence reads: CSARTSGLASTDTQYF. Here the CDR3 DNA reads TGCAGTGCTAGAACAAGCGGGCTAGCAAGTACAGATACGCAGTATTTT.

This clonotype was observed at least ten times. The chain carries TRBV6-1 and TRBJ2-3; TRBD2 agrees at 9 bases. The CDR3 sequence is 15 residues long. Trimming cost V 7 bases and J 1 base; bases outside gene matches: 6. CDR1 is MNHNS and CDR2 is SASEGT in the germline V gene. CDR3 region: CASNQIAGGTDTQYF. As DNA, the CDR3 is TGTGCCAGCAACCAAATAGCGGGAGGCACAGATACGCAGTATTTT.

This clonotype has a count of ten or more. The V and J genes are TRBV4-1 and TRBJ1-1; D is perhaps TRBD1 (5 bases). Trimming stripped 4 bases from V and 0 bases from J, with 12 bases between. The CDR3 extends over 15 amino acids. Germline V gene data show CDR1 as MGHRA and CDR2 as YSYEKL. CDR3 sequence: CASSPAGAMNTEAFF. The CDR3 coding sequence is TGCGCCAGCAGCCCCGCTGGGGCAATGAACACTGAAGCTTTCTTT.

The table lists this clonotype with a few counts. This chain links TRBV11-2 with TRBJ2-2, with D tentatively TRBD2 (6 bases). Germline lookup yields CDR1 SGHAT and CDR2 FQNNGV. The CDR3 loop spans 14 amino acids. The V end was cut by 6 bases, the J end by 4 bases, with 12 bases between. The CDR3 DNA reads TGTGCCAGCAGGGGGGGAAGAGGCACCGGGGAGCTGTTTTTT. It yields the protein CASRGGRGTGELFF.

This clonotype appeared a few times. V gene TRBV5-6 combines with J gene TRBJ2-7; TRBD2 matches at 7 bases. Trimming cost V 0 bases and J 0 bases; bases outside gene matches: 18. The CDR3 is 20 residues long. The germline CDR1 and CDR2 sequences are SGHDT and YYEEEE. The CDR3 region is CASSLVGGTSPERSSYEQYF. DNA for the CDR3: TGTGCCAGCAGCTTGGTGGGGGGGACTTCGCCGGAAAGAAGCTCCTACGAGCAGTACTTC.

This clonotype was detected a few times. The V gene is TRBV20-1, the J gene TRBJ2-3, with D perhaps matching TRBD2 (7 bases). Germline CDR1 DFQATT, CDR2 SNEGSKA (reference sequence). V was pared by 0 bases and J by 4 bases, with 14 bases between. This CDR3 comprises 15 residues. CDR3 sequence reads: CSAREGGDQPDTQYF. The CDR3 DNA is TGCAGTGCTAGAGAAGGGGGGGACCAGCCAGATACGCAGTATTTT.

This clonotype showed up many times. This chain uses TRBV7-9 with TRBJ1-5; D may be TRBD1 (5 bases). V lost 5 bases, J lost 4 bases, and 9 bases lay in between. Per germline, CDR1 SEHNR and CDR2 FQNEAQ (reference sequence). The CDR3 runs 13 residues. The CDR3 region is CASSPTENQPQHF. The CDR3 DNA sequence: TGTGCCAGCAGCCCGACAGAGAATCAGCCCCAGCATTTT.

This chain joins TRBV20-1 and TRBJ2-7, with D possibly TRBD2 on 6 matching bases. The CDR3 length is 14 residues. The V and J ends lost 3 bases and 2 bases respectively, with 14 bases between them. Germline CDR1 is DFQATT and CDR2 is SNEGSKA (reference sequence). CDR3 sequence: CSARPREVPYEQYF. For the CDR3, the DNA is TGCAGTGCTAGGCCCAGGGAGGTCCCCTACGAGCAGTACTTC.

This clonotype was detected ten times or more. The chain's CDR3 is CASSLGRANEKLFF. The CDR3 DNA is TGTGCCAGCAGCTTGGGCAGAGCTAATGAAAAACTGTTTTTT. The chain couples TRBV5-6 to TRBJ1-4, with unresolved D. CDR1 is SGHDT and CDR2 is YYEEEE in the germline V gene. The CDR3 is made up of 14 amino acids. V was shortened by 0 bases and J by 3 bases, with 6 bases between the two germline ends.

This clonotype was seen many times. CDR3 in DNA: TGTGCCAGCACCCAATTGACAGGGAACAATGAGCAGTTCTTC. Residues: CASTQLTGNNEQFF. The chain employs TRBV27 and TRBJ2-1; 7 bases are a match to TRBD1. CDR3 length: 14 residues. Germline loops: CDR1 MNHEY, CDR2 SMNVEV (reference sequence). V lost 7 bases to trimming and J lost 5 bases; unmatched junction nucleotides: 8.